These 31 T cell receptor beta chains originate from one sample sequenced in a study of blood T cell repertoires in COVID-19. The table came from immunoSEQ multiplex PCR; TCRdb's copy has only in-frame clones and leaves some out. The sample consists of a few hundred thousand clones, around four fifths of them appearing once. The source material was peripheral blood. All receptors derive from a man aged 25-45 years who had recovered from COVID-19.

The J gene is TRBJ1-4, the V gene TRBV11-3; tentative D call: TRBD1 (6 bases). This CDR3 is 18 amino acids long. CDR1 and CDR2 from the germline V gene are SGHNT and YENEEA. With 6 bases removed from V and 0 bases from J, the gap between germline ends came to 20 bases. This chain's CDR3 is CASSFSSIPGATNEKLFF. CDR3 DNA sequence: TGTGCCAGCAGTTTTTCCTCAATCCCAGGGGCAACTAATGAAAAACTGTTTTTT.

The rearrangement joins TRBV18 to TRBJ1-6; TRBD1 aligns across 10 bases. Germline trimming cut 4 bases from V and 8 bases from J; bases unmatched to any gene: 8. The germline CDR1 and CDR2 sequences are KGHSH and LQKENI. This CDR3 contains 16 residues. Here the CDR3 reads CASSQSEGTGDSPLHF. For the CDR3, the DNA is TGTGCCAGCTCACAATCGGAGGGGACAGGGGATTCACCCCTCCACTTT.

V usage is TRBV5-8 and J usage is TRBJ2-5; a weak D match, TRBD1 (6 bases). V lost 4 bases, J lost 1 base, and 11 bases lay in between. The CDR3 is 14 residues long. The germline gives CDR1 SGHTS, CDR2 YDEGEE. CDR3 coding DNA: TGTGCCAGCAGCCCTACAGGGCTCCAAGAGACCCAGTACTTC. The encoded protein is CASSPTGLQETQYF.

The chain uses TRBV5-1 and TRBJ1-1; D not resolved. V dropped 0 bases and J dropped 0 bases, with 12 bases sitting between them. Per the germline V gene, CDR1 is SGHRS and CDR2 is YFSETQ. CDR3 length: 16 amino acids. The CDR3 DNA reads TGCGCCAGCAGCTTGGAAACGGGGTCCGTGAACACTGAAGCTTTCTTT. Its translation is CASSLETGSVNTEAFF.

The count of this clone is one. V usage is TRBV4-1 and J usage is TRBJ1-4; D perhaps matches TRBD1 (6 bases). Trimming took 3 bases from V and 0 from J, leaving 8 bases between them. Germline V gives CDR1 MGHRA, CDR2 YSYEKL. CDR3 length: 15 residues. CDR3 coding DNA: TGCGCCAGCAGCCATGGGACATCAACTAATGAAAAACTGTTTTTT. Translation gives CASSHGTSTNEKLFF.

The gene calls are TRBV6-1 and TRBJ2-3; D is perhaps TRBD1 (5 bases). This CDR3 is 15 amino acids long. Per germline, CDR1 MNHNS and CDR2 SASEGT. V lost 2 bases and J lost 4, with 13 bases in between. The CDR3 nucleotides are TGTGCCAGCAGTGAAAGCAGGGCCCTCTCAGATACGCAGTATTTT. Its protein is CASSESRALSDTQYF.

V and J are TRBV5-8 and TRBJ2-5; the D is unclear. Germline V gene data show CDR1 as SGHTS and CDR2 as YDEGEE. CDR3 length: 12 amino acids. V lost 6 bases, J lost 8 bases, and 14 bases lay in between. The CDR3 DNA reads TGTGCCAGCACCCAGGAAGGTGTAACCCAGTACTTC. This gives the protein CASTQEGVTQYF.

In nucleotides, the CDR3 is TGTGCCAGCAGCCCCTCACCGCAACCCGAGGAGACCCAGTACTTC. Protein: CASSPSPQPEETQYF. The chain is built from TRBV11-2 and TRBJ2-5; D call uncertain. The CDR3 consists of 15 residues. Germline CDR1 and CDR2: SGHAT and FQNNGV. The V and J ends lost 5 bases and 5 bases respectively, with 18 bases between them.

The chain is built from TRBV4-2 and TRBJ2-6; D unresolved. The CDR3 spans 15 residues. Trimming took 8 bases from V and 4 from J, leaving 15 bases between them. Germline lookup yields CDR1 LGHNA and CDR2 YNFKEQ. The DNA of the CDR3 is TGTGCCAGCGGCCCCGAGGTCCCCGGGGCCAACGTCCTGACTTTC. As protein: CASGPEVPGANVLTF.

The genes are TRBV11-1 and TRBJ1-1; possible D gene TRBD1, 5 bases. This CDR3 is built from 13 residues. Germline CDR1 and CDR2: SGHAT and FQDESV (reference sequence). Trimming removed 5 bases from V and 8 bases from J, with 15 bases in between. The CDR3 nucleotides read TGTGCCAGCAGCCCTGGTTGGGGGAGGGAAGCTTTCTTT. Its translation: CASSPGWGREAFF.

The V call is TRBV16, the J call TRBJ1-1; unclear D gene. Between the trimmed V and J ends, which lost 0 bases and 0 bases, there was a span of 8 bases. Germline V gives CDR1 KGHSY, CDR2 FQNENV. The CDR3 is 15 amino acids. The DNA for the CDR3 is TGTGCCAGCAGCCAATCTGAGGAATTGAACACTGAAGCTTTCTTT. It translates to CASSQSEELNTEAFF.

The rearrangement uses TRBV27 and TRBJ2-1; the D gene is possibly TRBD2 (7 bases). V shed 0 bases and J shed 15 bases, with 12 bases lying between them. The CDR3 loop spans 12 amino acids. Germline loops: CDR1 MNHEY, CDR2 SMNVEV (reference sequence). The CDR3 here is CASSLSRGGLFF. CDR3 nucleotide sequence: TGTGCCAGCAGTTTATCGAGGGGGGGGCTGTTCTTC.

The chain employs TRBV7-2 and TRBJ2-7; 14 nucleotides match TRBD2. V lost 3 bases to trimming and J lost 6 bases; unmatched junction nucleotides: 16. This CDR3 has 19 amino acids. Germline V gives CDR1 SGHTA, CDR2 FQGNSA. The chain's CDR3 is CASSFRLAGGPTFPAEQYV. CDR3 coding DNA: TGTGCCAGCAGCTTTCGACTAGCGGGGGGGCCAACTTTCCCTGCCGAGCAGTACGTC.

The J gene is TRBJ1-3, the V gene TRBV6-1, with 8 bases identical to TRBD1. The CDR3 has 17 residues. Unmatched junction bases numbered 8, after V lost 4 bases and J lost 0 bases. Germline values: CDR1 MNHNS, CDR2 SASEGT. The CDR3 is CASSGGQEITSGNTIYF. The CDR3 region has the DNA TGTGCCAGCAGTGGGGGACAGGAAATTACCTCTGGAAACACCATATATTTT.

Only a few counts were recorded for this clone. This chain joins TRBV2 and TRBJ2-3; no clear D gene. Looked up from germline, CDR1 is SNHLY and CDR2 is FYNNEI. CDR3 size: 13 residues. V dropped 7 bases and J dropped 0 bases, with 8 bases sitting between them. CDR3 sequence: CASMATSTDTQYF. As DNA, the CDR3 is TGTGCCAGCATGGCCACGAGCACAGATACGCAGTATTTT.

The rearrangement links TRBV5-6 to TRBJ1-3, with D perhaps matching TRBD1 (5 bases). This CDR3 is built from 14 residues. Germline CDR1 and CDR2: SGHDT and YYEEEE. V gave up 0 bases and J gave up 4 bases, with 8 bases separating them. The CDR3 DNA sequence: TGTGCCAGCAGCTTGGTTGACAGCGGAAACACCATATATTTT. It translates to CASSLVDSGNTIYF.

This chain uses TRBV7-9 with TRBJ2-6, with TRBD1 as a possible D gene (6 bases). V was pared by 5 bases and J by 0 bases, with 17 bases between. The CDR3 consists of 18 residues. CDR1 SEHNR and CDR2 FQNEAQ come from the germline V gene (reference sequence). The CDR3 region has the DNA TGTGCCAGCAGCCCTCACCCGACAGGCCCCTCTGGGGCCAACGTCCTGACTTTC. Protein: CASSPHPTGPSGANVLTF.

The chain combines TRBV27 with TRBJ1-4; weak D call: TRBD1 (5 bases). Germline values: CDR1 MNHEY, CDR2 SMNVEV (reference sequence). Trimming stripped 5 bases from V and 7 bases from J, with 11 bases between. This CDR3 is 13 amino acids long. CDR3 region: CASSRQGGEKLFF. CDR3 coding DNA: TGTGCCAGCAGTCGGCAGGGTGGTGAAAAACTGTTTTTT.

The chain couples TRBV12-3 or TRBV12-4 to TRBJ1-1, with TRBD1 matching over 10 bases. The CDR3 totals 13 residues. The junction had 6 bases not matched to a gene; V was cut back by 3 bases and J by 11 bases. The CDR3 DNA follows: TGTGCCAGCAGTTTCGGGACAGGGGCGGGCGCTTTCTTT. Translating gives CASSFGTGAGAFF.

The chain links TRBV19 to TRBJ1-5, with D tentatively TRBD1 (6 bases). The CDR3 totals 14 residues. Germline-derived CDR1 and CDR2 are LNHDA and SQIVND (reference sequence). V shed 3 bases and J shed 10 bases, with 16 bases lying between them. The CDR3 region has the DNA TGTGCCAGTAGTATGTTCGAAGGGGGGGGACCCCAGCATTTT. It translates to CASSMFEGGGPQHF.

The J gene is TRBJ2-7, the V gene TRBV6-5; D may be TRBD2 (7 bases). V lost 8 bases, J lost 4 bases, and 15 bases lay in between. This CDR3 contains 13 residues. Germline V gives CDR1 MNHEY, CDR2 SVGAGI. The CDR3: CASEGGDSYEQYV. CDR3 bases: TGTGCCAGCGAGGGGGGGGACTCTTACGAGCAGTACGTC.

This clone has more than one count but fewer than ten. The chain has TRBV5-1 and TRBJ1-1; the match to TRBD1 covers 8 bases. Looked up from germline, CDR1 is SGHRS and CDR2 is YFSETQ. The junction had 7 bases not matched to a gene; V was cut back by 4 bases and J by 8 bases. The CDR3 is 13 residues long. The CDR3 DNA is TGCGCCAGCAGCACCTGGACAGGGAACGAAGCTTTCTTT. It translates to CASSTWTGNEAFF.

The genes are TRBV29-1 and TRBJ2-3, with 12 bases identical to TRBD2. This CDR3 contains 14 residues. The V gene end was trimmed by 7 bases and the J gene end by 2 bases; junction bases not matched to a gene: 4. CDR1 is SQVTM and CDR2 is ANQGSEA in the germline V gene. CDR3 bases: TGCAGCGGACTAGCGGGAGTACTCACAGATACGCAGTATTTT. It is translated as CSGLAGVLTDTQYF.

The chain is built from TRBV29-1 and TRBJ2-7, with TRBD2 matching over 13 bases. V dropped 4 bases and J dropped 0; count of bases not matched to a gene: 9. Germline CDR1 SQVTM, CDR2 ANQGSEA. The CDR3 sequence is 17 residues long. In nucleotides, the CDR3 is TGCAGCGTTGTAGGACTAGCGGGGGACTCTCTCTCCTACGAGCAGTACTTC. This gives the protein CSVVGLAGDSLSYEQYF.

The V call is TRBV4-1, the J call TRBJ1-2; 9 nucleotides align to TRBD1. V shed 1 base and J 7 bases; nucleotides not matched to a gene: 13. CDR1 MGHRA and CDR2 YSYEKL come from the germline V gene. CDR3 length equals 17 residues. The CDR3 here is CASSQAPTRQGEVGYTF. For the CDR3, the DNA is TGCGCCAGCAGCCAAGCCCCAACCCGACAGGGGGAGGTTGGCTACACCTTC.

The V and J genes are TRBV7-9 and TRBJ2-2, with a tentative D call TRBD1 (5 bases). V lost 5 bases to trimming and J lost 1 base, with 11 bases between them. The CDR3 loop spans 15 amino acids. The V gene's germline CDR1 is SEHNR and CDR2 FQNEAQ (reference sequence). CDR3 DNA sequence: TGTGCCAGCAGCCCCCCAGGGATGAACACCGGGGAGCTGTTTTTT. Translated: CASSPPGMNTGELFF.

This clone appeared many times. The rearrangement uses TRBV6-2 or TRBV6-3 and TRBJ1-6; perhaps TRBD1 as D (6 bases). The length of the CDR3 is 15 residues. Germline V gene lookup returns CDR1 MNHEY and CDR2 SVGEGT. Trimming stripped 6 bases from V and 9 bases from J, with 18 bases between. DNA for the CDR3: TGTGCCAGCAGCACCTCCCGGGACATGGTTTCACCCCTCCACTTT. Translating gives CASSTSRDMVSPLHF.

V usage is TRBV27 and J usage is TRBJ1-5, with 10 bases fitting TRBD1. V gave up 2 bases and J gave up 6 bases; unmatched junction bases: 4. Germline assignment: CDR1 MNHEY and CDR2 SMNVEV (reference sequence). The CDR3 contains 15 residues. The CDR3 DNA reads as TGTGCCAGCAGTTTAACTGGACAGGGGGGTCAGCCCCAGCATTTT. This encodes CASSLTGQGGQPQHF.

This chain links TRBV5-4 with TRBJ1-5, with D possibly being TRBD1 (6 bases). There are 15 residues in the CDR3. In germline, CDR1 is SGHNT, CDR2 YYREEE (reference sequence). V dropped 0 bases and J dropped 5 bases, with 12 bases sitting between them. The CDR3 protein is CASSLGGGADQPQHF. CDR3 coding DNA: TGTGCCAGCAGCTTGGGTGGGGGGGCGGATCAGCCCCAGCATTTT.

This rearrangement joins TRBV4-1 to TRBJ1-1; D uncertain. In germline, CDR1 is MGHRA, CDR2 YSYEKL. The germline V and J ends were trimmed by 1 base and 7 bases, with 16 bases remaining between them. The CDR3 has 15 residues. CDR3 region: CASSQVGRISGEAFF. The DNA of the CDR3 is TGCGCCAGCAGCCAAGTGGGCAGGATCTCAGGTGAAGCTTTCTTT.

The CDR3 DNA follows: TGCAGCGTATGGGTGGAGTCTGTGAGCTACACCTTC. Its protein is CSVWVESVSYTF. The rearrangement joins TRBV29-1 to TRBJ1-2; D ambiguous. Germline values: CDR1 SQVTM, CDR2 ANQGSEA. V lost 6 bases and J 9 bases, leaving 17 bases between the germline ends. The CDR3 runs 12 residues.